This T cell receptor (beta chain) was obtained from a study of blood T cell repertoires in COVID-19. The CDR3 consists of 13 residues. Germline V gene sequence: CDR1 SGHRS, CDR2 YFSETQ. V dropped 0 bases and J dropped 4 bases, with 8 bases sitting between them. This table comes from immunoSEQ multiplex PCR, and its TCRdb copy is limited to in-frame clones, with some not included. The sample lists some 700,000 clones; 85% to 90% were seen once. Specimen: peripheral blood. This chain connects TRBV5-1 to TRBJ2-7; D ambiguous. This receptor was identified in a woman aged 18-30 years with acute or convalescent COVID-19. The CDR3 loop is CASSLEAIYEQYF. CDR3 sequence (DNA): TGCGCCAGCAGCTTGGAAGCAATTTACGAGCAGTACTTC.